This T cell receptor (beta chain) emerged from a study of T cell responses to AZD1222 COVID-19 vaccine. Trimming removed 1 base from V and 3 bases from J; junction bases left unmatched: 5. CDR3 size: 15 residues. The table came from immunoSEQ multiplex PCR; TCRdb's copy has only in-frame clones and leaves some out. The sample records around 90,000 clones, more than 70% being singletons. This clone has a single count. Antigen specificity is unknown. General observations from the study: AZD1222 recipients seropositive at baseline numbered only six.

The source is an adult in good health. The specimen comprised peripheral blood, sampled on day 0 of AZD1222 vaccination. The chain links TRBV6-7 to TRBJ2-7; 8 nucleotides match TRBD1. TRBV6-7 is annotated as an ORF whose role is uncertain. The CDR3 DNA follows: TGTGCCAGCAGTTACTTGGACAGGGCCGACTACGAGCAGTACTTC. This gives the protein CASSYLDRADYEQYF.